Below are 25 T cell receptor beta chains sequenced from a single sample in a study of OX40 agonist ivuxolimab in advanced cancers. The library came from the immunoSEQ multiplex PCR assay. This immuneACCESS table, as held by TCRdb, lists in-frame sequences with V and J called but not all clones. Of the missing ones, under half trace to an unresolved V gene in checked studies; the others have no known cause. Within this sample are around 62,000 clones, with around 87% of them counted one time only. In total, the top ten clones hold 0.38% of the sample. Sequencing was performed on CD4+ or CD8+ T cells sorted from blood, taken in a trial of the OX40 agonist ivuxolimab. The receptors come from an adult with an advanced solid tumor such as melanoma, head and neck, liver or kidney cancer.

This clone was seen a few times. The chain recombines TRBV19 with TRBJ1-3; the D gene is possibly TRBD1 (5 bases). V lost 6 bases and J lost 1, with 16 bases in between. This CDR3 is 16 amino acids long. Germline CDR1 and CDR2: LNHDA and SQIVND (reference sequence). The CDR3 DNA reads TGTGCCAGTAGCCAGAACGGGGGAGTTTCTGGAAACACCATATATTTT. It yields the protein CASSQNGGVSGNTIYF.

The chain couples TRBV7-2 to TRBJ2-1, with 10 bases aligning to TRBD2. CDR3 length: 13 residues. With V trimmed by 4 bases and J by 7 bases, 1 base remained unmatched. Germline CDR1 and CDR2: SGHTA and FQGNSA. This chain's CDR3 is CASSSLAGNEQFF. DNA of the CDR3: TGTGCCAGCAGCTCACTAGCGGGAAATGAGCAGTTCTTC.

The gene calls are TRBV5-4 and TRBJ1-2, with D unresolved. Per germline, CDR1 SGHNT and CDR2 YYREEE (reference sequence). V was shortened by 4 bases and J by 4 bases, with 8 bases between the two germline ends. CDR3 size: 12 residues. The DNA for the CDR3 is TGTGCCAGCAGCCCCAAGATCTATGGCTACACCTTC. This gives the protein CASSPKIYGYTF.

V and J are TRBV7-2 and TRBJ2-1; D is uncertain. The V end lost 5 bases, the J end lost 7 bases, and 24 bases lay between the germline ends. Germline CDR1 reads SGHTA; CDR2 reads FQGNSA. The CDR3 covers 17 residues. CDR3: CASSLYSPTPITNEQFF. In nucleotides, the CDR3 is TGTGCCAGCAGCCTATATTCTCCTACGCCGATAACTAATGAGCAGTTCTTC.

CDR3: CASSTSSGANVLTF. The CDR3 DNA sequence: TGTGCCAGCAGCACAAGTTCTGGGGCCAACGTCCTGACTTTC. The chain carries TRBV7-3 and TRBJ2-6, with D uncertain. V was clipped by 5 bases and J by 1 base, with 6 bases between them. The germline V gene encodes CDR1 SGHTA and CDR2 FQGTGA. The CDR3 is 14 amino acids.

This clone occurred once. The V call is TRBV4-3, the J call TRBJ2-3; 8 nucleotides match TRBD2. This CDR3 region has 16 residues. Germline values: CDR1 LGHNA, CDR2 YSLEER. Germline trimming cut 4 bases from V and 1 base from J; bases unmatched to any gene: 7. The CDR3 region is CASSPQLADRTDTQYF. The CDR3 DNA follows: TGCGCCAGCAGCCCCCAACTAGCGGATCGCACAGATACGCAGTATTTT.

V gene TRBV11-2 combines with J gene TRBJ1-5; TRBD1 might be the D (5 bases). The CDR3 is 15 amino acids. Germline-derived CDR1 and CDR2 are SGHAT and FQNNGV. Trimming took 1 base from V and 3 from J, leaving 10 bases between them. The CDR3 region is CASSLAPGTNQPQHF. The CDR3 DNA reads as TGTGCCAGCAGCTTAGCCCCAGGGACCAATCAGCCCCAGCATTTT.

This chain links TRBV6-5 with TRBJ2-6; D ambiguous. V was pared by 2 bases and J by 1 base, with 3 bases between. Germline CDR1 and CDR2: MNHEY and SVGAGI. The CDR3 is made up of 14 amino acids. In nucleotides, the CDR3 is TGTGCCAGCAGTTACGCTTCTGGGGCCAACGTCCTGACTTTC. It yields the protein CASSYASGANVLTF.

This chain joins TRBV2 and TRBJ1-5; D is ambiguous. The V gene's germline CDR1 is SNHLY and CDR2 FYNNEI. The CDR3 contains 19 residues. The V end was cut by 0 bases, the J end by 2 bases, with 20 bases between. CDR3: CASSEALGGDASGNQPQHF. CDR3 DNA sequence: TGTGCCAGCAGTGAAGCTTTGGGCGGTGACGCTAGCGGCAATCAGCCCCAGCATTTT.

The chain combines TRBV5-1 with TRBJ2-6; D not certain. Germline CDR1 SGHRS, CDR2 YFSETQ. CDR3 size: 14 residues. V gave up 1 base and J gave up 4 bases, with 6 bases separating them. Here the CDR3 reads CASSLNLGANVLTF. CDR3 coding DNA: TGCGCCAGCAGCTTGAATTTAGGGGCCAACGTCCTGACTTTC.

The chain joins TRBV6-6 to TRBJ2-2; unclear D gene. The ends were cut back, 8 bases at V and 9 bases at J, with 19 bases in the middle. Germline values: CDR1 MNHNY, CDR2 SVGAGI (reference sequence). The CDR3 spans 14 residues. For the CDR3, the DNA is TGTGCCAGCTCCAGGTCGGAAGGCTTCCGGGAGCTGTTTTTT. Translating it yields CASSRSEGFRELFF.

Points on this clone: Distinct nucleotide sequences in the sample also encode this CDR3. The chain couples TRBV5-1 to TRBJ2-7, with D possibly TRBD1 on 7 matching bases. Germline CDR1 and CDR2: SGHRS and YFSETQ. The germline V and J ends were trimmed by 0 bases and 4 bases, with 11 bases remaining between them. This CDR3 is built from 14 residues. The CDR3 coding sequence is TGCGCCAGCAGCTTGGGTCAGGGGGGTTACGAGCAGTACTTC. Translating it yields CASSLGQGGYEQYF.

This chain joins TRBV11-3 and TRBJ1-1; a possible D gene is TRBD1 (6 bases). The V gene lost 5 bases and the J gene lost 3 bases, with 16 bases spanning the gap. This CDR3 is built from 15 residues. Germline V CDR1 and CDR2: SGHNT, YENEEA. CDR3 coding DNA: TGTGCCAGCAGCCCCAGGGGTTCGGAGGACACTGAAGCTTTCTTT. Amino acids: CASSPRGSEDTEAFF.

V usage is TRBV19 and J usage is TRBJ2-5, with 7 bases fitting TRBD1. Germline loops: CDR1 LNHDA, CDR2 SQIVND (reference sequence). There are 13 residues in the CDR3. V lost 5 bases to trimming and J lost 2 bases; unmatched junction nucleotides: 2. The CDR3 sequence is CASSATGQETQYF. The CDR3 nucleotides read TGTGCCAGTAGTGCGACAGGGCAAGAGACCCAGTACTTC.

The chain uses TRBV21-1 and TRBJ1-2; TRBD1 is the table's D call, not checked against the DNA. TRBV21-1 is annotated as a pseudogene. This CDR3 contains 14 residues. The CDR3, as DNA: TGTGCCAGCAGCAAAGAGGGCAGGGTCTATGGCTACACCTTC. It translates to CASSKEGRVYGYTF.

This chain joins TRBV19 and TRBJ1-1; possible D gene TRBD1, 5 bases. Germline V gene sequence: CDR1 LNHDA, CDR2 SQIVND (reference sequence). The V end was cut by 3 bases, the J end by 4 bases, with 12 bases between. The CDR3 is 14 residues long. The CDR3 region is CASSIGGGPTEAFF. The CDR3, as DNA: TGTGCCAGTAGTATCGGTGGGGGACCCACTGAAGCTTTCTTT.

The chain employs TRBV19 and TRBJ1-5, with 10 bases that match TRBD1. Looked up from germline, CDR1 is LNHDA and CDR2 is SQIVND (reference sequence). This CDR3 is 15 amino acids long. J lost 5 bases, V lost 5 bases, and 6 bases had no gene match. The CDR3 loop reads CASSFDRGHHQPQHF. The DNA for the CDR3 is TGTGCCAGTAGTTTCGACAGGGGGCATCATCAGCCCCAGCATTTT.

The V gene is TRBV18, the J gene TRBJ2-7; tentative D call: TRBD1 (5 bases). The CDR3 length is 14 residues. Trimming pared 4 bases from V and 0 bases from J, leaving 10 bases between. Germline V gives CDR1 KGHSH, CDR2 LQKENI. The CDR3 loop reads CASSQAGNSYEQYF. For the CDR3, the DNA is TGTGCCAGCTCACAGGCAGGGAACTCCTACGAGCAGTACTTC.

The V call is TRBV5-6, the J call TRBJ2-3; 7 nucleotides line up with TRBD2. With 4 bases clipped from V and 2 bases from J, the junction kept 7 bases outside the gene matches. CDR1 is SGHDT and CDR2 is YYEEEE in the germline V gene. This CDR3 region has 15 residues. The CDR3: CASSKRGFDTDTQYF. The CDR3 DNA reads TGTGCCAGCAGCAAGCGGGGTTTCGACACAGATACGCAGTATTTT.

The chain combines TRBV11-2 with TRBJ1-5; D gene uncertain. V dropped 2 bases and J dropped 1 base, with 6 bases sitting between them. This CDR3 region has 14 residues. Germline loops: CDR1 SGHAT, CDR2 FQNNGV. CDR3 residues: CASSLHGSNQPQHF. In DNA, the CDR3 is TGTGCCAGCAGCTTACATGGGAGCAATCAGCCCCAGCATTTT.

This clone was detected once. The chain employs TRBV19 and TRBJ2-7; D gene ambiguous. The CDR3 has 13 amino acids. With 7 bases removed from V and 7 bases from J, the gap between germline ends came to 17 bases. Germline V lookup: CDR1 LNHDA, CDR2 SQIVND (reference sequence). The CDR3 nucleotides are TGTGCCAGTACCCTGGGTCTGGGCGATGAGCAGTACTTC. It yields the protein CASTLGLGDEQYF.

CDR3 bases: TGTGCCACCTCACGGGACTTGCCAAGCTCCTACAATGAGCAGTTCTTC. Its translation: CATSRDLPSSYNEQFF. The chain joins TRBV19 to TRBJ2-1, with a possible D match to TRBD2 (6 bases). The CDR3 covers 16 residues. Germline V lookup: CDR1 LNHDA, CDR2 SQIVND (reference sequence). The V end lost 10 bases, the J end lost 0 bases, and 19 bases lay between the germline ends.

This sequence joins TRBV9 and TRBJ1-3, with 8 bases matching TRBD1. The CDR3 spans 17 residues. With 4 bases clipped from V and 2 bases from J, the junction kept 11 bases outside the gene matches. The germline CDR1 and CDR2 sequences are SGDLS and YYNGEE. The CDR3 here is CASSPTIMTGAGNTIYF. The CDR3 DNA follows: TGTGCCAGCAGCCCTACTATCATGACAGGGGCTGGAAACACCATATATTTT.

The CDR3 sequence: CASSAHSGGGNEQFF. The CDR3 nucleotides read TGTGCCAGCAGCGCCCATAGCGGGGGGGGCAATGAGCAGTTCTTC. The rearrangement uses TRBV9 and TRBJ2-1; 11 bases map to TRBD2. CDR1 and CDR2 from the germline V gene are SGDLS and YYNGEE. The CDR3 is 15 residues long. The J segment lost 6 bases and the V segment lost 3 bases, leaving 5 bases of the junction unmatched.

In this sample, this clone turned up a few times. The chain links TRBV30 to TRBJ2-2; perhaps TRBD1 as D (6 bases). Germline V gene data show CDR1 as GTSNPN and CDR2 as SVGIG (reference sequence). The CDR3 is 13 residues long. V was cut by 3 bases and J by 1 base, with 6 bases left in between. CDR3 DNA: TGTGCCTGGAGGACAGGGAACACCGGGGAGCTGTTTTTT. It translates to CAWRTGNTGELFF. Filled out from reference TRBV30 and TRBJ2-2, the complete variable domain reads SQTIHQWPATLVQPVGSPLSLECTVEGTSNPNLYWYRQAAGRGLQLLFYSVGIGQISSEVPQNLSASRPQDRQFILSSKKLLLSDSGFYLCAWRTGNTGELFFGEGSRLTVL.